Shown below are 14 T cell receptor beta chains from a single sample sequenced in a study of cytomegalovirus exposure and HLA in healthy donors (dated by TCRdb to the late 2010s). Library generation was performed with the immunoSEQ multiplex PCR assay. Sourced from immuneACCESS, this table was stored by TCRdb with only in-frame sequences that have V and J called. A share of the clones is absent; for the studies checked, an unresolved V gene accounts for under half, and the remainder has no known explanation. The sample profile shows 100,000 to 150,000 clones; roughly 89% of them were found once. The top ten constitute around 1.3% of the sample. The sample consisted of PBMCs. Source of these receptors: a woman aged 18 to 35 in good health and CMV-seronegative.

J is TRBJ2-1 and V is TRBV5-6, with 10 bases that match TRBD2. CDR3 length: 15 amino acids. The ends lost 2 bases at V and 3 bases at J; junction bases unmatched: 2. Per germline, CDR1 SGHDT and CDR2 YYEEEE. The CDR3 reads CASSFGTSDYNEQFF. CDR3 sequence (DNA): TGTGCCAGCAGCTTTGGGACTAGCGACTACAATGAGCAGTTCTTC. The complete variable domain, with remaining parts taken from reference TRBV5-6 and TRBJ2-1, reads DAGVTQSPTHLIKTRGQQVTLRCSPKSGHDTVSWYQQALGQGPQFIFQYYEEEERQRGNFPDRFSGHQFPNYSSELNVNALLLGDSALYLCASSFGTSDYNEQFFGPGTRLTVL.

The gene calls are TRBV10-3 and TRBJ1-4, with 7 bases matching TRBD1. J lost 7 bases, V lost 6 bases, and 11 bases had no gene match. There are 15 residues in the CDR3. Germline CDR1 is ENHRY and CDR2 is SYGVKD. CDR3 residues: CAISRVSGGGEKLFF. The DNA of the CDR3 is TGTGCCATCAGCCGGGTGTCAGGGGGAGGTGAAAAACTGTTTTTT.

The chain couples TRBV5-1 to TRBJ2-3; D might be TRBD1 (6 bases). The length of the CDR3 is 14 residues. CDR1 and CDR2 (germline): SGHRS, YFSETQ. With 4 bases removed from V and 8 bases from J, the gap between germline ends came to 17 bases. Written as DNA, the CDR3 is TGCGCCAGCAGCAACCACAGGGTCCTTTTTACGCAGTATTTT. As protein: CASSNHRVLFTQYF.

The chain carries TRBV5-5 and TRBJ1-2; D may be TRBD1 (6 bases). The V and J ends lost 0 bases and 3 bases respectively, with 18 bases between them. CDR3 length equals 17 residues. The germline CDR1 and CDR2 sequences are SGHKS and YYEKEE (reference sequence). CDR3 bases: TGTGCCAGCAGCTTGGCGGGGGGCGCATCCCCCGACTATGGCTACACCTTC. Its protein product is CASSLAGGASPDYGYTF.

This chain uses TRBV14 with TRBJ1-1, with 12 bases that match TRBD1. V trimming: 0 bases; J trimming: 4 bases; junction bases outside the gene matches: 9. Germline loops: CDR1 SGHDN, CDR2 FVKESK. The CDR3 extends over 18 amino acids. CDR3 sequence (DNA): TGTGCCAGCAGCCAAGAGAGTGGGACAGGGGGCGCGGGCACTGAAGCTTTCTTT. Amino acids: CASSQESGTGGAGTEAFF.

The V call is TRBV6-5, the J call TRBJ2-2, with 8 positions matching TRBD1. Germline V lookup: CDR1 MNHEY, CDR2 SVGAGI. Germline trimming cut 0 bases from V and 7 bases from J; bases unmatched to any gene: 4. This CDR3 is built from 15 residues. CDR3 residues: CASSYSQGAVGELFF. For the CDR3, the DNA is TGTGCCAGCAGTTACTCCCAGGGGGCTGTCGGGGAGCTGTTTTTT.

The rearrangement links TRBV6-5 to TRBJ1-1; 9 bases are shared with TRBD1. The CDR3 contains 15 residues. V dropped 6 bases and J dropped 0; count of bases not matched to a gene: 5. Germline V gene sequence: CDR1 MNHEY, CDR2 SVGAGI. The DNA of the CDR3 is TGTGCCAGCAGAACGACAGGGGGTATGAACACTGAAGCTTTCTTT. Its protein product is CASRTTGGMNTEAFF.

The chain couples TRBV6-5 to TRBJ2-3, with 7 bases aligning to TRBD2. V shed 6 bases and J 2 bases; nucleotides not matched to a gene: 5. The CDR3 spans 14 residues. Germline CDR1 reads MNHEY; CDR2 reads SVGAGI. CDR3 sequence: CASRGGEFTDTQYF. The CDR3 DNA follows: TGTGCCAGCAGGGGGGGGGAATTCACAGATACGCAGTATTTT.

This clone was found once. The chain couples TRBV18 to TRBJ1-3; D gene unclear. This CDR3 spans 17 amino acids. Germline V gene lookup returns CDR1 KGHSH and CDR2 LQKENI. V was cut by 3 bases and J by 0 bases, with 15 bases left in between. This chain's CDR3 is CASSPQRVLDSGNTIYF. CDR3 nucleotides: TGTGCCAGCTCACCCCAGAGGGTCCTCGACTCTGGAAACACCATATATTTT.

The V gene is TRBV6-1, the J gene TRBJ2-3; D gene unclear. Trimming stripped 4 bases from V and 2 bases from J, with 4 bases between. The CDR3 spans 12 residues. CDR1 and CDR2 (germline): MNHNS, SASEGT. The CDR3 DNA sequence: TGTGCCAGCAGTGCCCTCACAGATACGCAGTATTTT. Encoded protein: CASSALTDTQYF.

This clone was counted a few times. V usage is TRBV6-6 and J usage is TRBJ2-4, with D possibly being TRBD1 (5 bases). This CDR3 region has 15 residues. V lost 4 bases to trimming and J lost 1 base, with 11 bases between them. Looked up from germline, CDR1 is MNHNY and CDR2 is SVGAGI (reference sequence). CDR3 nucleotides: TGTGCCAGCAGTTTCGACAGTGAGGCCAAAAACATTCAGTACTTC. It encodes CASSFDSEAKNIQYF.

In its sample, this clone was seen once. The V gene is TRBV5-1, the J gene TRBJ1-1; 11 nucleotides match TRBD1. The germline CDR1 and CDR2 sequences are SGHRS and YFSETQ. The CDR3 sequence is 15 residues long. V was clipped by 4 bases and J by 3 bases; unmatched bases: 5. The CDR3 is CASSPGQGDHTEAFF. The DNA of the CDR3 is TGCGCCAGCAGCCCGGGACAGGGGGATCACACTGAAGCTTTCTTT.

This rearrangement joins TRBV5-6 to TRBJ1-2, with D possibly being TRBD1 (5 bases). Germline CDR1 SGHDT, CDR2 YYEEEE. The CDR3 runs 14 residues. V gave up 1 base and J gave up 1 base, with 8 bases separating them. The CDR3 nucleotides read TGTGCCAGCAGCTTGTGGGGCAGTAACTATGGCTACACCTTC. Amino acids: CASSLWGSNYGYTF. Together with reference TRBV5-6 and TRBJ1-2, the CDR3 gives the full variable domain: DAGVTQSPTHLIKTRGQQVTLRCSPKSGHDTVSWYQQALGQGPQFIFQYYEEEERQRGNFPDRFSGHQFPNYSSELNVNALLLGDSALYLCASSLWGSNYGYTFGSGTRLTVV.

The rearrangement links TRBV13 to TRBJ1-3, with D perhaps TRBD1 (5 bases). Looked up from germline, CDR1 is PRHDT and CDR2 is FYEKMQ (reference sequence). The V and J ends lost 7 bases and 4 bases respectively, with 11 bases between them. This CDR3 is 13 amino acids long. This CDR3 is CASMGGSGNTIYF. In nucleotides, the CDR3 is TGTGCCAGCATGGGGGGTTCCGGAAACACCATATATTTT. The full variable domain, completed using reference TRBV13 and TRBJ1-3, is AAGVIQSPRHLIKEKRETATLKCYPIPRHDTVYWYQQGPGQDPQFLISFYEKMQSDKGSIPDRFSAQQFSDYHSELNMSSLELGDSALYFCASMGGSGNTIYFGEGSWLTVV.